This T cell receptor beta chain appears in the sequencing data of a study of blood T cell repertoires in COVID-19. Repertoires were generated with immunoSEQ multiplex PCR, while TCRdb's copy carries only in-frame clones and drops some. The sample contains roughly 98,000 clones, almost 95% of which appear only once. The sample was peripheral blood. This TCR was recovered from a woman aged 55-69 years with active COVID-19.

The DNA for the CDR3 is TGTGCCAGCAGTACTACAGGGAGTCGGAAACTGTTTTTT. Encoded protein: CASSTTGSRKLFF. This chain connects TRBV12-3 or TRBV12-4 to TRBJ1-4, with D possibly TRBD1 on 6 matching bases. V was cut by 5 bases and J by 11 bases, with 15 bases left in between. This CDR3 is built from 13 residues.